A single sample gave rise to the 3 T cell receptor beta chains below, sequenced in a study of blood T cell repertoires in COVID-19. Sequencing used immunoSEQ multiplex PCR; TCRdb keeps in-frame clones, though not all of them. The profile shows around 360,000 clones, 80% to 90% of them singletons. The sample consisted of PBMCs or T cells enriched from blood (not recorded which). Every receptor here comes from a man in his forties in a cohort exposed to, infected with or recovered from COVID-19 (not recorded which).

The chain carries TRBV5-1 and TRBJ2-1, with D possibly being TRBD1 (6 bases). This CDR3 has 15 residues. Germline lookup yields CDR1 SGHRS and CDR2 YFSETQ. V shed 6 bases and J shed 5 bases, with 18 bases lying between them. This CDR3 is CASIHRDNQNNEQFF. The CDR3 DNA follows: TGCGCCAGCATTCACCGGGACAATCAGAACAATGAGCAGTTCTTC. The complete variable domain, with remaining parts taken from reference TRBV5-1 and TRBJ2-1, reads KAGVTQTPRYLIKTRGQQVTLSCSPISGHRSVSWYQQTPGQGLQFLFEYFSETQRNKGNFPGRFSGRQFSNSRSEMNVSTLELGDSALYLCASIHRDNQNNEQFFGPGTRLTVL.

The chain couples TRBV28 to TRBJ2-3; D is unclear. The length of the CDR3 is 13 residues. Per germline, CDR1 MDHEN and CDR2 SYDVKM. The V and J ends lost 5 bases and 0 bases respectively, with 6 bases between them. The CDR3: CASSPGSTDTQYF. CDR3 nucleotide sequence: TGTGCCAGCAGTCCGGGTAGCACAGATACGCAGTATTTT. The full variable domain, in which reference TRBV28 and TRBJ2-3 provide the parts outside the CDR3, is DVKVTQSSRYLVKRTGEKVFLECVQDMDHENMFWYRQDPGLGLRLIYFSYDVKMKEKGDIPEGYSVSREKKERFSLILESASTNQTSMYLCASSPGSTDTQYFGPGTRLTVL.

The rearrangement uses TRBV5-1 and TRBJ2-1; possibly TRBD1 for D (6 bases). Germline V CDR1 and CDR2: SGHRS, YFSETQ. The germline V and J ends were trimmed by 0 bases and 5 bases, with 12 bases remaining between them. The CDR3 loop spans 15 amino acids. The CDR3 sequence: CASSLVSRGNNEQFF. CDR3 nucleotides: TGCGCCAGCAGCTTGGTTAGCAGGGGCAACAATGAGCAGTTCTTC.